The 14 T cell receptor beta chains below were found in one sample sequenced in a study of blood T cells in healthy people across ages. Through a sample-barcoded 5' primer and a J-beta primer mix, a second PCR was run for about 6 to 11 cycles. TCRdb fed the 5' RACE reads into MiXCR, producing one record per CDR3 protein. The sample shows roughly 730,000 distinct CDR3 sequences, about 56% of them seen only once. Sequencing was carried out using blood. These receptors were taken from a man aged 40-50 years in good health.

The chain combines TRBV9 with TRBJ1-5; 7 bases map to TRBD1. With 0 bases clipped from V and 2 bases from J, the junction kept 2 bases outside the gene matches. Germline V gives CDR1 SGDLS, CDR2 YYNGEE. CDR3 size: 15 residues. This CDR3 reads CASSVGQGGNQPQHF. CDR3 coding DNA: TGTGCCAGCAGCGTAGGACAGGGCGGCAATCAGCCCCAGCATTTT. The whole variable domain, remainder taken from reference TRBV9 and TRBJ1-5, is DSGVTQTPKHLITATGQRVTLRCSPRSGDLSVYWYQQSLDQGLQFLIQYYNGEERAKGNILERFSAQQFPDLHSELNLSSLELGDSALYFCASSVGQGGNQPQHFGDGTRLSIL.

This clonotype came up a few times. The J gene is TRBJ1-5, the V gene TRBV6-5, with 7 nucleotides matching TRBD1. The CDR3 covers 15 residues. The germline V gene has CDR1 MNHEY and CDR2 SVGAGI. V shed 6 bases and J 1 base; nucleotides not matched to a gene: 6. The CDR3 loop reads CASSRDRVSNQPQHF. The CDR3 coding sequence is TGTGCCAGCAGCCGCGACAGGGTCAGCAATCAGCCCCAGCATTTT.

In its sample, this clonotype was seen once. The CDR3 spells CASSLRPTGQETQYF. In nucleotides, the CDR3 is TGTGCCAGCAGCTTACGGCCCACGGGACAGGAGACCCAGTACTTC. The rearrangement uses TRBV7-2 and TRBJ2-5; 7 bases line up with TRBD1. The CDR3 runs 15 residues. Germline CDR1 and CDR2: SGHTA and FQGNSA. Germline trimming cut 2 bases from V and 5 bases from J; bases unmatched to any gene: 8.

This rearrangement joins TRBV27 to TRBJ2-3, with a tentative D call TRBD2 (6 bases). The CDR3 loop spans 16 amino acids. Germline CDR1 and CDR2: MNHEY and SMNVEV (reference sequence). V gave up 8 bases and J gave up 0 bases, with 18 bases separating them. The CDR3 coding sequence is TGTGCCAGCCGAAGAACTAGCATCGCTAGCACAGATACGCAGTATTTT. Translated, it gives CASRRTSIASTDTQYF.

The chain has TRBV7-2 and TRBJ2-7; possibly TRBD2 for D (5 bases). V was shortened by 5 bases and J by 6 bases, with 11 bases between the two germline ends. The CDR3 is made up of 12 amino acids. CDR1 is SGHTA, CDR2 FQGNSA, per germline. CDR3 in DNA: TGTGCCAGCAGCCCGCCTGAGGGCGAGCAGTACTTC. Protein sequence: CASSPPEGEQYF.

V usage is TRBV28 and J usage is TRBJ2-5; the D gene is possibly TRBD2 (5 bases). Trimming pared 10 bases from V and 5 bases from J, leaving 14 bases between. The V gene's germline CDR1 is MDHEN and CDR2 SYDVKM. The CDR3 consists of 12 residues. CDR3 DNA: TGTGCCATCCTGGGAGTTGCGGAGACCCAGTACTTC. It yields the protein CAILGVAETQYF. Full variable domain (outside the CDR3, taken from reference TRBV28 and TRBJ2-5): DVKVTQSSRYLVKRTGEKVFLECVQDMDHENMFWYRQDPGLGLRLIYFSYDVKMKEKGDIPEGYSVSREKKERFSLILESASTNQTSMYLCAILGVAETQYFGPGTRLLVL.

Only a few counts were recorded for this clonotype. The V and J genes are TRBV7-9 and TRBJ2-7, with 16 bases matching TRBD2. This CDR3 has 16 residues. Per germline, CDR1 SEHNR and CDR2 FQNEAQ (reference sequence). V dropped 5 bases and J dropped 6; count of bases not matched to a gene: 7. CDR3 DNA sequence: TGTGCCAGCAGCGGTGGGACTAGCGGGAGGGCCCTCGAGCAGTACTTC. It specifies CASSGGTSGRALEQYF.

This chain links TRBV7-9 with TRBJ2-1, with TRBD1 matching 11 bases. Trimming took 11 bases from V and 7 from J; bases not matched to a gene: 4. This CDR3 has 12 residues. Germline V lookup: CDR1 SEHNR, CDR2 FQNEAQ (reference sequence). CDR3 coding DNA: TGTGCCGGGACAGGGGGAGGGAATGAGCAGTTCTTC. Encoded protein: CAGTGGGNEQFF.

This clonotype was picked up a small number of times. The chain uses TRBV5-1 and TRBJ2-7, with 7 bases fitting TRBD1. V shed 5 bases, J shed 2 bases, and the junction held 7 bases outside the gene matches. Germline CDR1 SGHRS, CDR2 YFSETQ. The CDR3 length is 14 residues. CDR3 amino acids: CASSTLQGTYEQYF. DNA for the CDR3: TGCGCCAGCAGTACCCTACAGGGGACCTACGAGCAGTACTTC.

The gene calls are TRBV24-1 and TRBJ2-2; D uncertain. The germline gives CDR1 KGHDR, CDR2 SFDVKD. Trimming pared 6 bases from V and 5 bases from J, leaving 12 bases between. The CDR3 has 14 residues. DNA for the CDR3: TGTGCCACCAGTTCGAATATCCCTACCGGGGAGCTGTTTTTT. This translates into CATSSNIPTGELFF.

The rearrangement links TRBV25-1 to TRBJ2-5, with D possibly being TRBD2 (6 bases). This CDR3 region has 12 residues. Germline CDR1 and CDR2: MGHDK and SYGVNS. V shed 2 bases and J shed 11 bases, with 12 bases lying between them. The CDR3: CASSERWGRQYF. The DNA of the CDR3 is TGTGCCAGCAGTGAACGGTGGGGGAGGCAGTACTTC.

The chain carries TRBV20-1 and TRBJ2-1; D remains unclear. Looked up from germline, CDR1 is DFQATT and CDR2 is SNEGSKA (reference sequence). The CDR3 is 14 amino acids. Deletions cut 4 bases from V and 4 bases from J, with 14 bases between. In DNA form, the CDR3 reads TGCAGTGCTAAGTGGGCAGCCATTTACAATGAGCAGTTCTTC. Its protein product is CSAKWAAIYNEQFF.

About this clonotype itself: Relative to the germline gene, one junction end is altered; a read error may explain this. The chain uses TRBV5-1 and TRBJ1-2; TRBD1 matches at 7 bases. Per germline, CDR1 SGHRS and CDR2 YFSETQ. This CDR3 is 15 amino acids long. In DNA, the CDR3 is TGCGCCGGCAGCTTGGCCGGGACAGATAACTATGGCTACACCTTC. This codes for CAGSLAGTDNYGYTF.

V is TRBV29-1 and J is TRBJ2-2, with 8 positions matching TRBD2. The V gene's germline CDR1 is SQVTM and CDR2 ANQGSEA. This CDR3 has 13 amino acids. The V gene end was trimmed by 5 bases and the J gene end by 5 bases; junction bases not matched to a gene: 4. As DNA, the CDR3 is TGCAGCGTTTTTACGGGAGGGACCGGGGAGCTGTTTTTT. As protein: CSVFTGGTGELFF.